The rows below give T cell receptor beta chains drawn from one sample of a study of cytomegalovirus exposure and HLA in healthy donors. Repertoires were generated with immunoSEQ multiplex PCR, while TCRdb's copy carries only in-frame clones and drops some. Seen here are over 150,000 clones, roughly two thirds observed once, and the top ten hold approximately 5.4%. The sequenced sample was PBMCs. The receptors were gathered from a woman aged 18-29 years in good health and CMV-seropositive. The CDR3 runs from the conserved cysteine through the conserved F or W. A D gene is named only where the DNA matches it firmly. Size is omitted from some rows. Given values are once, few, many or a class for expanded clones.

cdr3_aa cdr3_nt d_call clone_size j_call v_call
CASSQGQGTLDTGELFF TGCGCCAGCAGCCAAGGACAGGGAACGTTAGACACCGGGGAGCTGTTTTTT TRBD1 few TRBJ2-2 TRBV4-1
CASSPRDSNYGYTF TGTGCCAGCAGCCCCCGGGACAGCAACTATGGCTACACCTTC TRBD1 - TRBJ1-2 TRBV9
CASSQVAGGLTATQYF TGCGCCAGCAGCCAAGTGGCGGGGGGCCTGACGGCTACGCAGTATTTT TRBD2 - TRBJ2-3 TRBV4-1
CASSPGLAGGDGANVLTF TGTGCCAGCAGCCCGGGACTAGCGGGGGGCGATGGGGCCAACGTCCTGACTTTC TRBD2 - TRBJ2-6 TRBV7-6
CASSFGESDTEAFF TGTGCCAGCAGCTTTGGGGAGTCGGACACTGAAGCTTTCTTT - - TRBJ1-1 TRBV11-2
CASSPKGAHNNEKLFF TGCGCCAGCAGCCCGAAGGGGGCGCATAATAATGAAAAACTGTTTTTT TRBD1 - TRBJ1-4 TRBV5-1
CASSASGTGPGQPQHF TGTGCCAGCAGCGCCTCCGGGACAGGGCCTGGTCAGCCCCAGCATTTT TRBD1 - TRBJ1-5 TRBV5-6
CASSQGTSTYEQYF TGCGCCAGCAGCCAAGGGACAAGCACCTACGAGCAGTACTTC - - TRBJ2-7 TRBV4-3
CASSPSGGGAGELFF TGTGCCAGCAGCCCTTCTGGCGGGGGGGCCGGGGAGCTGTTTTTT TRBD2 - TRBJ2-2 TRBV4-2
CASSKFGGTSLGQETQYF TGTGCCAGCAGCAAATTCGGGGGGACTAGCCTAGGGCAAGAGACCCAGTACTTC TRBD2 once TRBJ2-5 TRBV11-2
CASSLTGGIQPQHF TGTGCCAGCAGTTTAACAGGGGGCATTCAGCCCCAGCATTTT TRBD1 once TRBJ1-5 TRBV27
CASSFAGGGFTGELFF TGTGCCAGCAGCTTTGCCGGGGGGGGGTTTACCGGGGAGCTGTTTTTT TRBD2 - TRBJ2-2 TRBV7-2
CASSGSGDTQYF TGTGCCAGCAGTGGTTCAGGAGATACGCAGTATTTT - - TRBJ2-3 TRBV6-4
CASSLEQGITEQYF TGCGCCAGCAGCTTGGAACAGGGAATTACCGAGCAGTACTTC - - TRBJ2-7 TRBV5-1
CASSQGRRVTEAFF TGCGCCAGCAGCCAAGGTCGCAGGGTCACTGAAGCTTTCTTT - few TRBJ1-1 TRBV4-3
CASTGGETYEQYF TGTGCCAGCACGGGCGGGGAGACCTACGAGCAGTACTTC - - TRBJ2-7 TRBV2